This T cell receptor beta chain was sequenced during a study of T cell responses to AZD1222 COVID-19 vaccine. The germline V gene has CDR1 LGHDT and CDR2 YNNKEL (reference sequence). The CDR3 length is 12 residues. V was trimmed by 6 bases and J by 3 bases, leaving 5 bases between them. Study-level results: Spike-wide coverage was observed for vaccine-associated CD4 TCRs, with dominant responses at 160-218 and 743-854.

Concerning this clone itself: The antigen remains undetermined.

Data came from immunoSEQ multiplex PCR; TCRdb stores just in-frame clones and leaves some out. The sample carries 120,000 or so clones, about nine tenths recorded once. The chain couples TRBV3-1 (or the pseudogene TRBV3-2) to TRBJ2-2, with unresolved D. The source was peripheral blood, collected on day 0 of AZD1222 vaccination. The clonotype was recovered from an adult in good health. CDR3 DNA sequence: TGTGCCAGCAGGCCATACACCGGGGAGCTGTTTTTT. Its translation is CASRPYTGELFF.